This TCR beta chain was found in a study of control samples from healthy donors and cancer patients. The V and J ends lost 5 bases and 6 bases respectively, with 26 bases between them. Germline loops: CDR1 SGHVS, CDR2 FQNEAQ. The length of the CDR3 is 18 residues. This clone occurred once. Profiled with immunoSEQ multiplex PCR; TCRdb holds only in-frame clones, not every one. Among about 160,000 clones listed, roughly 90% were seen once. This receptor was identified in a man aged 25 to 40 in good health. The sample taken for sequencing was blood. V is TRBV7-8 and J is TRBJ1-5; D gene unclear. CDR3 coding DNA: TGTGCCAGCAGCCCTTCACAAGGCAGTCACCCAATTGGTCAGCCCCAGCATTTT. Its protein product is CASSPSQGSHPIGQPQHF.